This T cell receptor (beta chain) was recorded in a study of beta chain features in type 1 diabetes. CDR3 length: 15 residues. The trim removed 7 bases at V and 3 bases at J, leaving 12 bases unmatched. CDR1 is SNHLY and CDR2 is FYNNEI in the germline V gene. Study findings and constraints: Moderate but significant shortening of TCRB CDR3s was recorded in all four CD4+ subsets from Type 1 diabetes patients. A possible short-template PCR bias applies equally to patients and controls. HLA influence on TCRB rearrangement stayed unresolved here. Insertions at VDJ junctions were less frequent in type 1 diabetes patients. These patients also deleted more nucleotides at the same junctions.

TCRB transcripts that were expressed got sequenced, as all of the isolated RNA had been reverse transcribed. The repertoire was sequenced with immunoSEQ multiplex PCR; TCRdb's copy has only in-frame clones and lacks some. The data hold some 640,000 clones, with 11% to 15% observed a single time. The table lists this clone with a few counts. Its antigen is unidentified. The receptor was isolated from a man between 18 and 29 years old with type 1 diabetes. This chain joins TRBV2 and TRBJ2-7; 7 bases map to TRBD2. Source material: naive CD4+ T cells from blood. This CDR3 is CASTIEGGTYYEQYF. CDR3 DNA: TGTGCCAGCACTATTGAGGGAGGGACGTACTACGAGCAGTACTTC.